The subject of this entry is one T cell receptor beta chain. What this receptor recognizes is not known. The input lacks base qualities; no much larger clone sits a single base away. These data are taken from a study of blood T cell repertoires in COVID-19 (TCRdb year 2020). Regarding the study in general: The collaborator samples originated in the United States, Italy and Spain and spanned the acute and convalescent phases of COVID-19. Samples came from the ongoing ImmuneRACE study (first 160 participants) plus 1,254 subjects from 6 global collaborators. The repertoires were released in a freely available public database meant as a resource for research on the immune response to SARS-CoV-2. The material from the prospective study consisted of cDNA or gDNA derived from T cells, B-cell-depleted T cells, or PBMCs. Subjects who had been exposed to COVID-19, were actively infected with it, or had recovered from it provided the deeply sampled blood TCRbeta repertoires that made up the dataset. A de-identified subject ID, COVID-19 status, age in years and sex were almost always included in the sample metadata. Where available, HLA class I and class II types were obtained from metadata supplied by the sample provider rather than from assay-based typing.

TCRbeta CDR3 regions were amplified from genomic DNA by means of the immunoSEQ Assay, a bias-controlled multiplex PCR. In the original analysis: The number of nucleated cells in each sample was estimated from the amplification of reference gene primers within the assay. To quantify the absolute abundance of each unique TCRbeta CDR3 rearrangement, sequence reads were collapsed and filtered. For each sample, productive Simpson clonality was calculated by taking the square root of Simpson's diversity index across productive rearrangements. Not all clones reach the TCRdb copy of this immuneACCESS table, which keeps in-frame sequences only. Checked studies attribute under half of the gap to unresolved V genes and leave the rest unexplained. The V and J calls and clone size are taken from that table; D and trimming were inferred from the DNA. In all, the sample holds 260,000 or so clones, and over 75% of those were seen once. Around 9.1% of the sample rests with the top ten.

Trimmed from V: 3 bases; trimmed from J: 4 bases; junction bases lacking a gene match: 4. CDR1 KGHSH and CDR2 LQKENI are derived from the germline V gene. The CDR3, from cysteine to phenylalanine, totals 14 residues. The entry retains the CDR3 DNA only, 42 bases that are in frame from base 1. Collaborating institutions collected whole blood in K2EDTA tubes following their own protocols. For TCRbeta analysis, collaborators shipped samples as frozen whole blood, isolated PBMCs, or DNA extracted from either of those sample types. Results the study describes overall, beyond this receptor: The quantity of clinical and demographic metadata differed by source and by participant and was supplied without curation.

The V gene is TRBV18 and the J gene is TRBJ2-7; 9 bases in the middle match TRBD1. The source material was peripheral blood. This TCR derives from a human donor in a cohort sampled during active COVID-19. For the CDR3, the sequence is CASSPGTGPYEQYF. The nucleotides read TGTGCCAGCTCACCCGGGACAGGGCCTTACGAGCAGTACTTC. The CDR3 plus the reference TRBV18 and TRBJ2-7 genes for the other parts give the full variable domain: NAGVMQNPRHLVRRRGQEARLRCSPMKGHSHVYWYRQLPEEGLKFMVYLQKENIIDESGMPKERFSAEFPKEGPSILRIQQVVRGDSAAYFCASSPGTGPYEQYFGPGTRLTVT.